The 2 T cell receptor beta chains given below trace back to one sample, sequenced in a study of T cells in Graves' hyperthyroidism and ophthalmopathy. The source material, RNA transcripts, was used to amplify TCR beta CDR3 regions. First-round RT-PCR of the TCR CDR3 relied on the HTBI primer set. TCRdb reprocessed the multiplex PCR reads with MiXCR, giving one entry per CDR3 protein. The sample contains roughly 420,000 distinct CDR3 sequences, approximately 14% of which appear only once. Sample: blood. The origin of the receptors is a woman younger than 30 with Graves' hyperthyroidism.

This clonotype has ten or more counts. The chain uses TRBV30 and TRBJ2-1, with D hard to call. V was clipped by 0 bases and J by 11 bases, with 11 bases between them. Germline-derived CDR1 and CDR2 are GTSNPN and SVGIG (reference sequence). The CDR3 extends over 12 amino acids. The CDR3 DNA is TGTGCCTGGAGTGTAGTGGCTACCCAGCAGTTCTTC. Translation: CAWSVVATQQFF.

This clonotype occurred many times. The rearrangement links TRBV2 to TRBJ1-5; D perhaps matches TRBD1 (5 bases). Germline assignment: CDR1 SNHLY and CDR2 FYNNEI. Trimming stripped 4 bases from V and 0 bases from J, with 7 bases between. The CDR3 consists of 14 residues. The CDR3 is CASSGQNSNQPQHF. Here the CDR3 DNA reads TGTGCCAGCAGTGGACAGAATAGCAATCAGCCCCAGCATTTT.